One sample yielded the 25 T cell receptor beta chains listed below, sequenced in a study of blood T cell repertoires in COVID-19. Repertoires were generated with immunoSEQ multiplex PCR, while TCRdb's copy carries only in-frame clones and drops some. The sample lists about 240,000 clones; approximately 86% were seen once. The sequencing sample was made of PBMCs or T cells enriched from blood (not recorded which). Every receptor here comes from a woman aged 25 to 39 with acute COVID-19.

This sequence joins TRBV3-1 (or the pseudogene TRBV3-2) and TRBJ1-1; D may be TRBD1 (5 bases). The germline gives CDR1 LGHDT, CDR2 YNNKEL (reference sequence). Between the trimmed V and J ends, which lost 0 bases and 6 bases, there was a span of 11 bases. There are 14 residues in the CDR3. The CDR3 region has the DNA TGTGCCAGCAGCCAAGATAAATCAGGGTCTGAAGCTTTCTTT. The encoded protein is CASSQDKSGSEAFF.

The rearrangement links TRBV6-2 or TRBV6-3 to TRBJ2-3, with a possible D match to TRBD1 (6 bases). The V and J ends lost 6 bases and 1 base respectively, with 17 bases between them. Germline V gene data show CDR1 as MNHEY and CDR2 as SVGEGT. The CDR3 length is 16 residues. The CDR3 reads CASSVGQGLGTDTQYF. The CDR3 DNA follows: TGTGCCAGCAGCGTGGGGCAGGGGTTGGGCACAGATACGCAGTATTTT.

This clone has more than one count but fewer than ten. The chain uses TRBV5-6 and TRBJ1-5, with 7 nucleotides matching TRBD1. The germline V gene has CDR1 SGHDT and CDR2 YYEEEE. This CDR3 contains 15 residues. Trimming cost V 0 bases and J 6 bases; bases outside gene matches: 6. The CDR3 region has the DNA TGTGCCAGCAGCTTGGCCGAGGGGGCGGGTCAGCCCCAGCATTTT. Residues: CASSLAEGAGQPQHF.

V is TRBV5-1 and J is TRBJ2-1, with a tentative D call TRBD2 (5 bases). Trimming took 0 bases from V and 2 from J, leaving 9 bases between them. CDR1 and CDR2 (germline): SGHRS, YFSETQ. The CDR3 has 15 residues. The CDR3 region has the DNA TGCGCCAGCAGCTTGGCGCCGGGGACCTACAATGAGCAGTTCTTC. Protein sequence: CASSLAPGTYNEQFF.

This chain joins TRBV24-1 and TRBJ2-1, with 8 bases lining up with TRBD2. Germline V gives CDR1 KGHDR, CDR2 SFDVKD. This CDR3 comprises 14 residues. V was pared by 3 bases and J by 8 bases, with 5 bases of the junction left unmatched. The CDR3 coding sequence is TGTGCCACCAGTGATCCGCCGCGGGGGGATGAGCAGTTCTTC. Protein: CATSDPPRGDEQFF.

The chain uses TRBV6-2 or TRBV6-3 and TRBJ1-5, with 9 bases that match TRBD1. V lost 2 bases, J lost 3 bases, and 5 bases stayed unmatched. The CDR3 is 16 residues long. Germline CDR1 is MNHEY and CDR2 is SVGEGT. CDR3 sequence (DNA): TGTGCCAGCAGTTACCCAACAGGGGGCATCAATCAGCCCCAGCATTTT. The encoded protein is CASSYPTGGINQPQHF.

V usage is TRBV7-2 and J usage is TRBJ1-4, with a possible D match to TRBD1 (5 bases). The V end lost 5 bases, the J end lost 8 bases, and 18 bases lay between the germline ends. Germline CDR1 SGHTA, CDR2 FQGNSA. The CDR3 extends over 15 amino acids. The CDR3 nucleotides read TGTGCCAGCAGCGCCCGCCAGGGTATCTGGGAAAAACTGTTTTTT. Translation: CASSARQGIWEKLFF.

The chain links TRBV2 to TRBJ1-1, with D tentatively TRBD1 (6 bases). The germline V gene encodes CDR1 SNHLY and CDR2 FYNNEI. The CDR3 loop spans 14 amino acids. Trimming removed 5 bases at V and 1 base at J, with 11 bases between. CDR3 sequence reads: CASSTGHTNTEAFF. CDR3 in DNA: TGTGCCAGCAGTACGGGACATACGAACACTGAAGCTTTCTTT.

The rearrangement joins TRBV4-1 to TRBJ2-1, with 10 positions matching TRBD2. There are 16 residues in the CDR3. With V trimmed by 1 base and J by 5 bases, 5 bases remained unmatched. In germline, CDR1 is MGHRA, CDR2 YSYEKL. The CDR3 nucleotides are TGCGCCAGCAGCCAAGTTGTAGCGGGGGGAAACAATGAGCAGTTCTTC. It translates to CASSQVVAGGNNEQFF.

This clone was seen only once. The CDR3: CASSPESQGSAGYTF. The CDR3 bases are TGTGCCAGCTCACCAGAGAGTCAGGGATCGGCTGGCTACACCTTC. This chain connects TRBV18 to TRBJ1-2; the D gene is possibly TRBD1 (5 bases). Germline V CDR1 and CDR2: KGHSH, LQKENI. This CDR3 region has 15 residues. Trimming removed 2 bases from V and 7 bases from J, with 17 bases in between.

The rearrangement joins TRBV4-3 to TRBJ2-3, with 10 bases fitting TRBD2. CDR3 length: 17 residues. The V gene end was trimmed by 0 bases and the J gene end by 4 bases; junction bases not matched to a gene: 7. The germline V gene has CDR1 LGHNA and CDR2 YSLEER. The CDR3 sequence: CASSQDWASGGADTQYF. The CDR3 DNA reads TGCGCCAGCAGCCAAGATTGGGCTAGCGGGGGCGCAGATACGCAGTATTTT.

The V and J genes are TRBV5-1 and TRBJ2-1; 8 nucleotides align to TRBD2. Germline CDR1 and CDR2: SGHRS and YFSETQ. With 3 bases clipped from V and 0 bases from J, the junction kept 11 bases outside the gene matches. The CDR3 is made up of 18 amino acids. CDR3 residues: CASSSEGSGTYSYNEQFF. DNA for the CDR3: TGCGCCAGCAGCTCCGAGGGTAGCGGGACTTACTCCTACAATGAGCAGTTCTTC.

The chain joins TRBV7-8 to TRBJ2-5, with TRBD1 identical over 7 bases. CDR1 is SGHVS and CDR2 is FQNEAQ in the germline V gene. The CDR3 runs to 14 residues. Trimming cost V 8 bases and J 5 bases; bases outside gene matches: 11. The CDR3, as DNA: TGTGCCAGCGGAGAGACAGGGTTGCCTGAGACCCAGTACTTC. This sequence encodes CASGETGLPETQYF.

This chain links TRBV14 with TRBJ1-2, with D possibly being TRBD1 (5 bases). The CDR3 is made up of 15 amino acids. Germline V gene data show CDR1 as SGHDN and CDR2 as FVKESK. Trimming removed 2 bases at V and 4 bases at J, with 14 bases between. The CDR3 nucleotides are TGTGCCAGCAGCCAACAACAGACAGCAGTCTATGGCTACACCTTC. Translating it yields CASSQQQTAVYGYTF.

The V gene is TRBV5-1, the J gene TRBJ2-5; D gene uncertain. Trimming left V 0 bases short and J 1 base short, with 7 bases between. The CDR3 is 14 amino acids. CDR1 SGHRS and CDR2 YFSETQ come from the germline V gene. CDR3 sequence: CASSLVISQETQYF. In DNA form, the CDR3 reads TGCGCCAGCAGCTTGGTAATCTCCCAAGAGACCCAGTACTTC.

This chain links TRBV19 with TRBJ1-5; D perhaps matches TRBD1 (5 bases). V was cut by 6 bases and J by 0 bases, with 24 bases left in between. Germline CDR1 and CDR2: LNHDA and SQIVND (reference sequence). The length of the CDR3 is 19 residues. CDR3 nucleotide sequence: TGTGCCAGTAGACCGCTGGGGCAGGAGCAGAAAACTAGCAATCAGCCCCAGCATTTT. Translating gives CASRPLGQEQKTSNQPQHF.

A single count supports this clone. The genes are TRBV13 and TRBJ2-1, with TRBD2 matching over 8 bases. The J segment lost 0 bases and the V segment lost 4 bases, leaving 11 bases of the junction unmatched. Germline CDR1 and CDR2: PRHDT and FYEKMQ (reference sequence). CDR3 size: 18 residues. Written as DNA, the CDR3 is TGTGCCAGCAGCTCCCGCGGGGGGCGGGGTAGCTCCTACAATGAGCAGTTCTTC. Protein sequence: CASSSRGGRGSSYNEQFF.

The J gene is TRBJ2-5, the V gene TRBV10-1, with 10 bases aligning to TRBD2. The V gene's germline CDR1 is WNHNN and CDR2 SYGVQD (reference sequence). J gave up 2 bases and V 6 bases, and 6 bases lay outside the gene matches. CDR3 length: 15 residues. CDR3 residues: CASSALAGEQETQYF. The CDR3 DNA reads as TGCGCCAGCAGCGCCCTAGCGGGGGAACAAGAGACCCAGTACTTC.

The rearrangement uses TRBV4-3 and TRBJ2-7; the match to TRBD1 covers 8 bases. V lost 5 bases and J lost 5; bases outside the gene matches: 5. The CDR3 extends over 13 amino acids. Germline loops: CDR1 LGHNA, CDR2 YSLEER. Written as DNA, the CDR3 is TGCGCCAGCAGCAGAGGACAGGGCGACGAGCAGTACTTC. It codes for CASSRGQGDEQYF.

The J gene is TRBJ1-1, the V gene TRBV18, with D unclear. In germline, CDR1 is KGHSH, CDR2 LQKENI. The CDR3 runs 11 residues. V gave up 4 bases and J gave up 5 bases, with 5 bases separating them. The CDR3 loop reads CASSQRTEAFF. As DNA, the CDR3 is TGTGCCAGCTCACAGAGGACTGAAGCTTTCTTT.

This clone has only a few counts. The J gene is TRBJ2-4, the V gene TRBV15; 8 nucleotides line up with TRBD1. CDR1 and CDR2 (germline): LNHNV, YYDKDF (reference sequence). The CDR3 is made up of 14 amino acids. The ends lost 1 base at V and 8 bases at J; junction bases unmatched: 4. CDR3 amino acids: CATSRGDRGDIQYF. DNA for the CDR3: TGTGCCACCAGCAGAGGTGACAGGGGAGACATTCAGTACTTC.

Remarks on this clone: Other DNA variants within this sample encode the same CDR3. The chain is built from TRBV11-2 and TRBJ1-4, with D unresolved. Per germline, CDR1 SGHAT and CDR2 FQNNGV. Trimming took off 1 base at V and 7 bases at J, with 4 bases between the two ends. The CDR3 consists of 12 residues. CDR3 loop: CASSLAGEKLFF. DNA of the CDR3: TGTGCCAGCAGCTTAGCGGGTGAAAAACTGTTTTTT.

In its sample, this clone was seen once. The chain employs TRBV2 and TRBJ2-7; 10 bases agree with TRBD2. J gave up 3 bases and V 1 base, and 3 bases lay outside the gene matches. Germline-derived CDR1 and CDR2 are SNHLY and FYNNEI. The CDR3 has 15 residues. This CDR3 is CASSEGASGGYEQYF. CDR3 DNA: TGTGCCAGCAGTGAAGGCGCTAGCGGGGGCTACGAGCAGTACTTC.

The chain recombines TRBV2 with TRBJ2-2, with D perhaps matching TRBD2 (6 bases). This CDR3 contains 14 residues. With 4 bases removed from V and 2 bases from J, the gap between germline ends came to 8 bases. CDR1 is SNHLY and CDR2 is FYNNEI in the germline V gene. The CDR3 bases are TGTGCCAGCAGTGGGGACTTTAACACCGGGGAGCTGTTTTTT. This translates into CASSGDFNTGELFF.

The V call is TRBV20-1, the J call TRBJ2-1; no firm D call. Germline V CDR1 and CDR2: DFQATT, SNEGSKA (reference sequence). The germline V and J ends were trimmed by 3 bases and 4 bases, with 4 bases remaining between them. The CDR3 contains 11 residues. CDR3 sequence: CSARSYNEQFF. CDR3 sequence (DNA): TGCAGTGCTAGGTCTTACAATGAGCAGTTCTTC.